This T cell receptor beta chain was recovered during a study of T cells in Graves' hyperthyroidism and ophthalmopathy. Each patient was aged 18 to 65 and had newly diagnosed hyperthyroidism of under 2 months' duration. V lost 4 bases to trimming and J lost 6 bases; unmatched junction nucleotides: 14. The germline CDR1 and CDR2 sequences are SGHAT and FQNNGV. The CDR3 length is 16 residues. This clonotype was found a few times. It was RNA transcripts that yielded the amplified TCR beta CDR3 regions. Using the HTBI primer set, a first-round RT-PCR was run on the TCR CDR3. TCRdb re-analysed the multiplex PCR reads in MiXCR, keeping a single row per CDR3 protein. Here the sample spans hundreds of thousands of distinct CDR3 sequences, about 14% being singletons.

The sequencing input was blood. The chain combines TRBV11-2 with TRBJ1-2; 7 nucleotides align to TRBD1. The sequence was obtained from a woman aged 18-29 years with Graves' hyperthyroidism. The CDR3 nucleotides read TGTGCCAGCAGCTATACGGCAGGGGGATCCCTCGATGGCTACACCTTC. Translating gives CASSYTAGGSLDGYTF.